This TCR beta chain is from a study of T cells in Graves' hyperthyroidism and ophthalmopathy (dated by TCRdb to between 2018 and 2021). About the full investigation: Peripheral blood was sampled at the time of initial diagnosis, prior to any treatment. TCR Vbeta CDR3 sequencing of some 140 peripheral blood samples (about 45 ophthalmopathy, 75 to 85 hyperthyroidism and roughly 17 progressor patients) is reported in the paper. After blood sampling, hyperthyroidism patients were treated with methimazole at a starting dose of 30 mg daily, and ophthalmopathy patients were treated with high-dose intravenous methylprednisolone. Prospective prediction of ophthalmopathy was tested in an independent validation cohort consisting of 18 to 20 hyperthyroidism patients and some 15 patients who later progressed to ophthalmopathy. TCR V-J signatures able to tell the groups apart were searched for in a discovery cohort of 95 to 100 patients, of whom 40 to 45 had Graves' ophthalmopathy and about 55 had stable Graves' hyperthyroidism. The 100 or so discovery patients were divided at random into training and test sets in a 7:3 ratio. The study also compared thyroid tissue and blood T-cell repertoires from about six Graves' hyperthyroidism patients.

Amplification of TCR beta CDR3 regions was carried out from RNA transcripts. The first round of RT-PCR for the TCR CDR3 was performed with the HTBI primer set and the Qiagen OneStep RT-PCR kit. Libraries were constructed in a second round of multiplex PCR, after which size selection and purification were performed. Libraries were sequenced paired-end with 100 bp reads on an Illumina HiSeq2000. As for the authors' bioinformatics: SOAPnuke was used to process the raw data, with reads discarded if the reads contained adapters or uncalled bases, had a mean Phred below 15, or lacked an exact constant-primer or identifier match. High-quality paired reads were merged using COPE v1.2.5, and each unique nucleotide sequence was defined as a clonotype. Clonotypes were aligned to IMGT TRBV, TRBD and TRBJ reference segments using MiTCR v1.1. Only V-J combinations with frequency above 0.0001, covering 99% to 99.2% of repertoires, were analysed. A TCS score was defined as the ratio of F50 (clonal expansion) to E x V (chaos), with BLOSUM62-based TCRdist applied between CDR3 peptides within each V-J. Welch's t-statistics and random forest reduced roughly 500 V-J features to under 15, which were used in a naive Bayes classifier (R e1071). Using fastp trimming at Q25 and MiXCR clonotype assembly, TCRdb reanalyzed the public sequencing data and kept in-frame beta chains. Identical CDR3 protein sequences are pooled into one entry, listed with their most common genes and DNA. The V and J calls come from TCRdb's annotation, not from the publication. The sample table shows around 600,000 distinct CDR3 sequences, and 14% are seen once. Over 6% of the sample is taken by the ten largest.

CDR1 and CDR2, looked up from the germline V gene, are SGHTS and YDEGEE. Trimmed from V: 1 base; trimmed from J: 0 bases; junction bases lacking a gene match: 8. Spanning cysteine to phenylalanine, the CDR3 consists of 17 amino acids. The sequence is cut down to CDR3 DNA, 51 bases in frame from base 1. The full study reports these points: Ophthalmopathy was separated from stable hyperthyroidism by a 13 V-J signature model, with approximately 85% sensitivity and around 81% specificity obtained in cross-validation and 80%/75% obtained in testing. In validation, progression to ophthalmopathy was predicted by the model with around 71% sensitivity and 72% to 85% specificity, a median of approximately 7.1 months before onset. Most expanded thyroid clonotypes (frequency above 0.001) were also detected in blood, a finding suggesting that blood repertoires may reflect thyroid immune responses. Sample size was not statistically predetermined, and blinding of investigators to group allocation was not performed.

In the ophthalmopathy patients, disease was moderately to severely active, with a Clinical Activity Score of 3 or more, a NOSPECS grade of 4 or more, and a duration of less than 3 months. The study excluded patients with uncontrolled infections, other autoimmune diseases, pregnancy or lactation. Diagnoses relied on clinical symptoms, serum thyroxine and TRAb, thyroid ultrasound and orbital computed tomography. Ficoll-Paque density gradient centrifugation was used to isolate PBMCs from around 10 ml of fresh peripheral blood. Total RNA was extracted with Trizol reagent, and quality was checked on an Agilent 2100 Bioanalyzer. This clonotype was detected a few times. Its antigen specificity is not known. The sample holds no much larger clone one base away, and base qualities are not on file.

Sequencing input: blood. The chain couples TRBV5-8 to TRBJ1-1; 8 bases in the junction line up with TRBD1. The TCR sequence derives from a woman aged 18-29 years with Graves' ophthalmopathy. The DNA reads TGTGCCAGCAGCTTGCGGTCAGGGGGCTTTATGAACACTGAAGCTTTCTTT. Translated, this gives CASSLRSGGFMNTEAFF.